This T cell receptor beta chain stems from a study of blood T cells in healthy people across ages. About the research overall: Template switching captured about one barcoded beta molecule per two T cells. Study-level results: Across the age range, TCR beta diversity per million T cells fell in a roughly linear way. Samples with more naive T cells showed higher observed beta diversity.

Comments on this clonotype: What it binds is not known.

For the second PCR, which ran for about 6 to 11 cycles, a sample-barcoded 5' primer and a J-beta primer mix were used. MiXCR, run by TCRdb on the 5' RACE reads, gives a single entry per CDR3 protein. The sample lists approximately 1.5 million distinct CDR3 sequences; roughly 30% were seen once. Samples each yielded at least 5.5 micrograms of total RNA. The CDR3 is 14 amino acids. CDR1 ENHRY and CDR2 SYGVKD come from the germline V gene. Between the trimmed V and J ends, which lost 3 bases and 2 bases, there was a span of 10 bases. The receptor was isolated from a woman aged 25 to 39 in good health. The sequencing input was blood. V usage is TRBV10-3 and J usage is TRBJ1-1; D remains unclear. The CDR3 region has the DNA TGTGCCATCAGTGATGGCAGGTCTAACACTGAAGCTTTCTTT. Translated, it gives CAISDGRSNTEAFF.